Given below is one TCR beta chain in context. Its antigen remains unidentified. This sample was taken from a study of shared clonotypes between healthy human individuals. For the study at large: There were three CD4 naive, three CD4 memory, two CD8 naive and one CD8 memory plates per donor.

General study results and limits: Non-shared clonotypes displayed generation probabilities falling below those of clonotypes present in all four donors. Naive CD4 clonotypes overlapped across a few donors at about 5.3%.

The naive CD8 fraction comprised CD45RO-negative cells positively selected for CCR7 and excluded terminally differentiated effector memory CD45RA+ cells. This CDR3 spans 13 amino acids. Trimming removed 4 bases from V and 3 bases from J, with 8 bases in between. The germline CDR1 and CDR2 sequences are SGDLS and YYNGEE. The data were produced by immunoSEQ multiplex PCR, yet TCRdb's version contains in-frame clones alone and is incomplete. The table records about 2,200,000 clones, about 93% of them present only once. The sample taken for sequencing was naive CD8+ T cells from PBMCs. The chain combines TRBV9 with TRBJ2-1; D is uncertain. The receptor was isolated from a man younger than 35 in good health. Some clones in this sample may be carry-over from other donors' samples. In nucleotides, the CDR3 is TGTGCCAGCAGCTCGGACCGCTACAATGAGCAGTTCTTC. It yields the protein CASSSDRYNEQFF.